These 17 T cell receptor beta chains were sequenced from one sample in a study of CD8 T cells in ankylosing spondylitis (dated by TCRdb to 2016 to 2017). Libraries were constructed by 5' RACE. Sequencing took place on an Illumina HiSeq 2500. TCRdb's own reprocessing of the public reads used fastp at Q25 and MiXCR and kept productive beta chains. Entries are consolidated by CDR3 protein sequence, retaining the most common genes and DNA. The sample data list a few hundred thousand distinct CDR3 sequences, and 9.5% to 13% of these were observed just once. The ten top clones hold roughly 9% of the sample. Sequencing was done on a sample of blood, either unsorted or a sorted T cell fraction (not recorded which). The receptors stem from a female donor with ankylosing spondylitis or in good health (not recorded which).

This clonotype occurred many times. Germline and junction disagree at one end, which may indicate a read error. This sequence joins TRBV7-7 and TRBJ2-1; possibly TRBD1 or TRBD2 for D (6 bases each). The CDR3 is 16 residues long. CDR1 is SSHAT and CDR2 is FNYEAQ in the germline V gene (reference sequence). The CDR3 reads CASSLSRGASYNEQFF. CDR3 nucleotide sequence: TGTGCTAGCAGCTTATCGAGGGGGGCCTCCTACAATGAGCAGTTCTTC.

This clonotype was counted at least ten times. The rearrangement uses TRBV4-2 and TRBJ2-7; 13 bases are shared with TRBD2. CDR3 length: 17 amino acids. The V gene's germline CDR1 is LGHNA and CDR2 YNFKEQ. Trimming removed 2 bases from V and 0 bases from J; junction bases left unmatched: 4. DNA for the CDR3: TGTGCCAGCAGCCAATTACTAGCGGGGGGGTACTCCTACGAGCAGTACTTC. Its translation is CASSQLLAGGYSYEQYF.

This clonotype was counted many times. The gene calls are TRBV10-3 and TRBJ1-2; TRBD1 matches 9 bases. V lost 4 bases to trimming and J lost 4 bases; unmatched junction nucleotides: 7. The CDR3 totals 15 residues. Germline CDR1 reads ENHRY; CDR2 reads SYGVKD. The CDR3 DNA reads TGTGCCATCAGTGGCGGGACAGGGAATCGCTATGGCTACACCTTC. It codes for CAISGGTGNRYGYTF.

This clonotype was detected ten times or more. The V gene is TRBV5-4, the J gene TRBJ1-1; D gene uncertain. Per germline, CDR1 SGHNT and CDR2 YYREEE (reference sequence). This CDR3 region has 13 residues. The V and J ends lost 4 bases and 8 bases respectively, with 15 bases between them. CDR3 loop: CASSHGSQKEAFF. The CDR3 coding sequence is TGTGCCAGCAGCCACGGATCACAAAAGGAAGCTTTCTTT.

This clonotype was detected a few times. The V and J genes are TRBV5-1 and TRBJ2-1, with D maybe TRBD2 (5 bases). CDR3 length equals 12 residues. Trimming removed 0 bases at V and 10 bases at J, with 8 bases between. Germline V CDR1 and CDR2: SGHRS, YFSETQ. CDR3 sequence: CASSLDSGEQFF. Written as DNA, the CDR3 is TGCGCCAGCAGCTTGGATTCGGGGGAGCAGTTCTTC.

Many counts were recorded for this clonotype. The V and J genes are TRBV20-1 and TRBJ2-1, with D perhaps matching TRBD1 (6 bases). Germline V gives CDR1 DFQATT, CDR2 SNEGSKA (reference sequence). The V and J ends lost 3 bases and 0 bases respectively, with 15 bases between them. The CDR3 runs 16 residues. The CDR3 here is CSASKDSRLSYNEQFF. In DNA form, the CDR3 reads TGCAGTGCTAGTAAGGACAGTCGCCTCTCCTACAATGAGCAGTTCTTC.

This clonotype was counted a few times. The chain carries TRBV7-2 and TRBJ1-4; D perhaps matches TRBD1 (5 bases). Germline loops: CDR1 SGHTA, CDR2 FQGNSA. V was trimmed by 4 bases and J by 3 bases, leaving 15 bases between them. The CDR3 covers 16 residues. The CDR3 coding sequence is TGTGCCAGCAGCTCGGCCCGGCCGGGGGCTAATGAAAAACTGTTTTTT. It specifies CASSSARPGANEKLFF.

Many counts were recorded for this clonotype. In DNA, the CDR3 is TGTGCCACCACCCCAGGCGGGAGTGACACCGGGGAGCTGTTTTTT. It yields the protein CATTPGGSDTGELFF. The J gene is TRBJ2-2, the V gene TRBV10-3; 7 positions agree with TRBD2. The CDR3 totals 15 residues. V shed 10 bases and J 3 bases; nucleotides not matched to a gene: 11. Germline CDR1 ENHRY, CDR2 SYGVKD.

This chain connects TRBV28 to TRBJ1-5; no reliable D call. The CDR3 covers 14 residues. Looked up from germline, CDR1 is MDHEN and CDR2 is SYDVKM. Trimming pared 5 bases from V and 4 bases from J, leaving 12 bases between. The CDR3 loop reads CASSATLANQPQHF. As DNA, the CDR3 is TGTGCCAGCAGTGCAACCTTAGCAAATCAGCCCCAGCATTTT.

This clonotype has at least ten counts. The chain couples TRBV4-2 to TRBJ1-1; no clear D gene. Germline V lookup: CDR1 LGHNA, CDR2 YNFKEQ. V shed 0 bases and J shed 1 base, with 6 bases lying between them. This CDR3 contains 14 residues. The CDR3 loop reads CASSQDVRNTEAFF. The CDR3 coding sequence is TGTGCCAGCAGCCAAGATGTCAGGAACACTGAAGCTTTCTTT.

This clonotype was recorded many times. The chain has TRBV20-1 and TRBJ2-1; D is possibly TRBD2 (5 bases). Germline values: CDR1 DFQATT, CDR2 SNEGSKA (reference sequence). Trimming took off 3 bases at V and 0 bases at J, with 12 bases between the two ends. The CDR3 spans 15 residues. CDR3 sequence (DNA): TGCAGTGCTAGCACCGGGGTCGGCTCCTACAATGAGCAGTTCTTC. Its protein product is CSASTGVGSYNEQFF.

This clonotype has a count of ten or more. This chain links TRBV5-1 with TRBJ2-1; D unresolved. The CDR3 is 13 residues long. Germline assignment: CDR1 SGHRS and CDR2 YFSETQ. Trimming took 1 base from V and 5 from J, leaving 7 bases between them. The CDR3, as DNA: TGCGCCAGCAGCTTGCTAGAAAACAATGAGCAGTTCTTC. As protein: CASSLLENNEQFF. Full variable domain (remainder filled in from reference TRBV5-1 and TRBJ2-1): KAGVTQTPRYLIKTRGQQVTLSCSPISGHRSVSWYQQTPGQGLQFLFEYFSETQRNKGNFPGRFSGRQFSNSRSEMNVSTLELGDSALYLCASSLLENNEQFFGPGTRLTVL.

This clonotype has just a few counts. The rearrangement joins TRBV5-1 to TRBJ2-7, with D maybe TRBD1 (6 bases). Trimming stripped 5 bases from V and 5 bases from J, with 14 bases between. This CDR3 is built from 13 residues. From germline, CDR1 is SGHRS and CDR2 YFSETQ. The CDR3 nucleotides read TGCGCCAGCAGAGGGCAGGGGTTCCACGAGCAGTACTTC. Its protein product is CASRGQGFHEQYF.

The rearrangement joins TRBV5-1 to TRBJ2-1; 8 bases align to TRBD2. The J segment lost 2 bases and the V segment lost 0 bases, leaving 4 bases of the junction unmatched. CDR1 and CDR2 from the germline V gene are SGHRS and YFSETQ. This CDR3 is built from 16 residues. CDR3 sequence: CASSLDGGGPYNEQFF. The CDR3 nucleotides are TGCGCCAGCAGCTTGGACGGCGGGGGGCCCTACAATGAGCAGTTCTTC.

This clonotype was seen many times. The chain carries TRBV20-1 and TRBJ1-2; D unresolved. V dropped 0 bases and J dropped 6 bases, with 17 bases sitting between them. CDR1 and CDR2 from the germline V gene are DFQATT and SNEGSKA (reference sequence). The CDR3 contains 15 residues. The CDR3 nucleotides read TGCAGTGCTAGAGATTTGGGCCTAATCGGGCATGGCTACACCTTC. Its translation: CSARDLGLIGHGYTF.

This clonotype was recorded at least ten times. The chain carries TRBV28 and TRBJ1-5; D remains unclear. This CDR3 is 11 amino acids long. Looked up from germline, CDR1 is MDHEN and CDR2 is SYDVKM. Trimming cost V 5 bases and J 13 bases, with 12 bases left between them. The CDR3 nucleotides read TGTGCCAGCAGTCCTTCCTACGGACAGCATTTT. It encodes CASSPSYGQHF.

V gene TRBV25-1 combines with J gene TRBJ1-1; D might be TRBD1 (5 bases). Trimming removed 5 bases at V and 7 bases at J, with 17 bases between. Germline-derived CDR1 and CDR2 are MGHDK and SYGVNS. The CDR3 contains 14 residues. The CDR3 protein is CASSRMGVGVEAFF. For the CDR3, the DNA is TGTGCCAGCAGTCGAATGGGGGTGGGGGTTGAAGCTTTCTTT.